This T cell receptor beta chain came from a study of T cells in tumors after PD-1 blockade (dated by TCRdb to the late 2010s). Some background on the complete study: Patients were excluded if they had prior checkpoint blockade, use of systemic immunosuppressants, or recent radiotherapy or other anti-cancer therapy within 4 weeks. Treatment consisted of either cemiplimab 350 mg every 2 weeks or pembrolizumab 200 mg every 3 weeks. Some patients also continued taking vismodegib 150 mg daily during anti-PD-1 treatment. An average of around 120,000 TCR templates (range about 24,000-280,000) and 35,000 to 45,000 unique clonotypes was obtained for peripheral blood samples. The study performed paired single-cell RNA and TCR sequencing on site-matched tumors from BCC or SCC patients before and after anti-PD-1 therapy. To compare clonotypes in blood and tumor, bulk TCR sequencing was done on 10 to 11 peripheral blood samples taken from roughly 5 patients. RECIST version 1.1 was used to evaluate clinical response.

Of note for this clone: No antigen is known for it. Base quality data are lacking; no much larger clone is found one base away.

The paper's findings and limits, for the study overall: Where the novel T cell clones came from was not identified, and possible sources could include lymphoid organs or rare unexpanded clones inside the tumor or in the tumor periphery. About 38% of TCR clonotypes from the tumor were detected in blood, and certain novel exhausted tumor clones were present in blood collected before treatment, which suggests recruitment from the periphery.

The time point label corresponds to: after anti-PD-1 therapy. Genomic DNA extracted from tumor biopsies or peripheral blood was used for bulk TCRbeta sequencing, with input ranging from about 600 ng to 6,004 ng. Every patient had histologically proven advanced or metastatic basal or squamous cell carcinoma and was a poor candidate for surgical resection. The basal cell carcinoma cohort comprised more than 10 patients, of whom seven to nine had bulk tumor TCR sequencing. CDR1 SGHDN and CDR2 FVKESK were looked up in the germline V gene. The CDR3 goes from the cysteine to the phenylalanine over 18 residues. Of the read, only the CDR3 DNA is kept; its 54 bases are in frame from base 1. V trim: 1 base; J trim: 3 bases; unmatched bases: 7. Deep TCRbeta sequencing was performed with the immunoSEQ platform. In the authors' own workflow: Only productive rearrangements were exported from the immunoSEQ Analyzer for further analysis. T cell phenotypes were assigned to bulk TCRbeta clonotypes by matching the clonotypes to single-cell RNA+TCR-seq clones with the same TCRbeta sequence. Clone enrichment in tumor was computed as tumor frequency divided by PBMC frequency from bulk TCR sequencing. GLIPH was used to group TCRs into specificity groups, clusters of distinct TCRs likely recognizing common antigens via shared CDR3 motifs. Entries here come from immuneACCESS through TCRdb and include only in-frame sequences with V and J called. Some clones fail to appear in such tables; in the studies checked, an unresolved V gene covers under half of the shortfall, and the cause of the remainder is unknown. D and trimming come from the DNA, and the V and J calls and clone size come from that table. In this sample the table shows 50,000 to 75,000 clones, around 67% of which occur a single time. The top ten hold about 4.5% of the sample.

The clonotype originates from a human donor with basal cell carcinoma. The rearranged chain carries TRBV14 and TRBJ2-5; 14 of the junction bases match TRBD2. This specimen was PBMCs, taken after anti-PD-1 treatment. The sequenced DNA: TGTGCCAGCAGCCAAGCCTCCGGGACTAGCGGGAGAGAAGAGACCCAGTACTTC. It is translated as CASSQASGTSGREETQYF.